This T cell receptor beta chain stems from a study of T cell repertoires in cytomegalovirus infection. Via MiXCR, TCRdb re-called the reads, giving one row per CDR3 protein. The sample carries roughly 230,000 distinct CDR3 sequences, approximately 22% recorded once. Germline lookup yields CDR1 MNHGY and CDR2 SAAAGT. J gave up 8 bases and V 4 bases, and 7 bases lay outside the gene matches. This CDR3 has 15 amino acids. The material sequenced was CD8+ T cells from PBMCs. The chain employs TRBV6-8 and TRBJ1-6; TRBD1 matches 8 bases. This TCR derives from a human donor in good health (CMV status not recorded). Some clones in this sample may be carry-over from other donors' samples. As DNA, the CDR3 is TGTGCCAGCAGTTCGGGGACAGGCGGGTATTCACCCCTCCACTTT. This gives the protein CASSSGTGGYSPLHF.